This T cell receptor beta chain was captured by sequencing in a study of blood T cell repertoires in COVID-19. The CDR3 is 15 residues long. The V and J ends lost 4 bases and 6 bases, in that order; junction bases with no gene match: 8. CDR1 is MDHEN, CDR2 SYDVKM, per germline. Here immunoSEQ multiplex PCR was the method, and the copy in TCRdb shows in-frame clones only, minus some. Of some 240,000 clones listed, 80% to 90% were seen once; the top ten hold roughly 10%. The sequenced sample was peripheral blood. This chain uses TRBV28 with TRBJ2-1; 8 bases match TRBD2. The receptor's source is a woman between 65 and 79 years old with COVID-19, enrolled during active disease. The CDR3 loop is CASSSPGLGFNEQFF. CDR3 sequence (DNA): TGTGCCAGCAGTTCGCCGGGACTAGGTTTCAATGAGCAGTTCTTC.